This passage covers 16 T cell receptor beta chains from one sample sequenced in a study of a mutant IDH1 vaccine in newly diagnosed glioma. Sequencing used immunoSEQ multiplex PCR; TCRdb keeps in-frame clones, though not all of them. This sample has 95,000 to 100,000 clones; approximately 90% occur once, and the top ten carry around 0.6%. Time point noted: baseline, week 1 (first vaccination visit). Regarding treatment: pre-vaccination baseline after standard-of-care therapy. This specimen consisted of PBMCs, obtained from a glioma patient treated with radiotherapy, temozolomide or both. Receptor source: a woman in her forties or fifties with glioma.

The chain combines TRBV5-1 with TRBJ2-5; TRBD2 matches 11 bases. The end of the DNA is better explained by TRBJ2-7, so the J call may be wrong. The CDR3 extends over 15 amino acids. The germline V gene has CDR1 SGHRS and CDR2 YFSETQ. The CDR3 loop reads CASSSGLAVSYEQYF. As DNA, the CDR3 is TGCGCCAGCAGCTCGGGACTAGCGGTGTCCTACGAGCAGTACTTC.

With respect to this clone: Other nucleotide sequences from this sample produce the same CDR3. This chain joins TRBV5-1 and TRBJ2-5; tentatively, D is TRBD1 (5 bases). The V end was cut by 5 bases, the J end by 2 bases, with 13 bases between. CDR1 SGHRS and CDR2 YFSETQ come from the germline V gene. This CDR3 spans 14 amino acids. Written as DNA, the CDR3 is TGCGCCAGCAGATCGCAGGGCTCTCAAGAGACCCAGTACTTC. It is translated as CASRSQGSQETQYF. Full variable domain (remainder filled in from reference TRBV5-1 and TRBJ2-5): KAGVTQTPRYLIKTRGQQVTLSCSPISGHRSVSWYQQTPGQGLQFLFEYFSETQRNKGNFPGRFSGRQFSNSRSEMNVSTLELGDSALYLCASRSQGSQETQYFGPGTRLLVL.

The chain employs TRBV29-1 and TRBJ2-3; TRBD1 matches at 7 bases. This CDR3 comprises 14 residues. After removal of 4 bases from V and 5 bases from J, the junction contained 9 bases not matched to a gene. Germline V CDR1 and CDR2: SQVTM, ANQGSEA. CDR3 region: CSVGTGDVGDTQYF. The CDR3 nucleotides read TGCAGCGTTGGCACAGGGGACGTTGGAGATACGCAGTATTTT.

The chain employs TRBV5-4 and TRBJ2-2, with D perhaps TRBD2 (5 bases). The V gene's germline CDR1 is SGHNT and CDR2 YYREEE (reference sequence). Trimming removed 0 bases at V and 4 bases at J, with 10 bases between. This CDR3 has 15 residues. The CDR3, as DNA: TGTGCCAGCAGCTTGGGGGCGGGCAGCACCGGGGAGCTGTTTTTT. Protein sequence: CASSLGAGSTGELFF.

This chain connects TRBV9 to TRBJ2-2; TRBD1 might be the D (6 bases). Trimming cost V 4 bases and J 4 bases, with 23 bases left between them. The CDR3 runs to 18 residues. The germline V gene encodes CDR1 SGDLS and CDR2 YYNGEE. CDR3 coding DNA: TGTGCCAGCAGCCCTCCTTTAGGGGGACGGAAGCTCACCGGGGAGCTGTTTTTT. It yields the protein CASSPPLGGRKLTGELFF.

This sequence joins TRBV5-1 and TRBJ2-7, with 9 bases fitting TRBD1. Germline CDR1 is SGHRS and CDR2 is YFSETQ. Trimming took 0 bases from V and 0 from J; bases not matched to a gene: 4. The CDR3 consists of 16 residues. As DNA, the CDR3 is TGCGCCAGCAGCTTGGCGGGACAGGGTTTCTCCTACGAGCAGTACTTC. As protein: CASSLAGQGFSYEQYF.

The chain is built from TRBV7-9 and TRBJ2-7, with a tentative D call TRBD2 (7 bases). The germline V and J ends were trimmed by 8 bases and 5 bases, with 19 bases remaining between them. The CDR3 is 14 amino acids. Germline V CDR1 and CDR2: SEHNR, FQNEAQ (reference sequence). CDR3 DNA sequence: TGTGCCAGCCGATATGGTGGGGGGGCGAACGAGCAGTACTTC. Its protein product is CASRYGGGANEQYF. Full variable domain (rest looked up from reference TRBV7-9 and TRBJ2-7): DTGVSQNPRHKITKRGQNVTFRCDPISEHNRLYWYRQTLGQGPEFLTYFQNEAQLEKSRLLSDRFSAERPKGSFSTLEIQRTEQGDSAMYLCASRYGGGANEQYFGPGTRLTVT.

This clone was counted once. The V call is TRBV18, the J call TRBJ2-7, with D possibly being TRBD1 or TRBD2 (5 bases each). Germline CDR1 and CDR2: KGHSH and LQKENI. The CDR3 length is 13 residues. V was pared by 3 bases and J by 5 bases, with 11 bases between. The CDR3 loop is CASSPGTAHEQYF. Written as DNA, the CDR3 is TGTGCCAGCTCACCGGGGACGGCCCACGAGCAGTACTTC.

The chain employs TRBV2 and TRBJ2-7; no reliable D call. The V and J ends lost 4 bases and 3 bases respectively, with 4 bases between them. CDR3 length: 11 residues. CDR1 and CDR2 (germline): SNHLY, FYNNEI. CDR3 region: CASSVGYEQYF. The DNA for the CDR3 is TGTGCCAGCAGTGTTGGCTACGAGCAGTACTTC. Together with reference TRBV2 and TRBJ2-7, the CDR3 gives the full variable domain: EPEVTQTPSHQVTQMGQEVILRCVPISNHLYFYWYRQILGQKVEFLVSFYNNEISEKSEIFDDQFSVERPDGSNFTLKIRSTKLEDSAMYFCASSVGYEQYFGPGTRLTVT.

This chain uses TRBV7-3 with TRBJ1-3; D is perhaps TRBD1 (5 bases). The CDR3 contains 15 residues. Trimming took 5 bases from V and 0 from J, leaving 11 bases between them. The V gene's germline CDR1 is SGHTA and CDR2 FQGTGA. The CDR3 protein is CASSPQGSSGNTIYF. The CDR3 DNA sequence: TGTGCCAGCAGCCCTCAGGGATCCTCTGGAAACACCATATATTTT.

The CDR3 is CATSSRLSYGYTF. The CDR3 DNA follows: TGTGCCACCAGCTCCCGGCTTTCCTATGGCTACACCTTC. The chain links TRBV15 to TRBJ1-2; D unresolved. Germline V gene sequence: CDR1 LNHNV, CDR2 YYDKDF (reference sequence). With 5 bases removed from V and 4 bases from J, the gap between germline ends came to 11 bases. The CDR3 is 13 amino acids.

The V call is TRBV7-9, the J call TRBJ2-2; D might be TRBD1 (6 bases). With 5 bases removed from V and 0 bases from J, the gap between germline ends came to 16 bases. Germline loops: CDR1 SEHNR, CDR2 FQNEAQ (reference sequence). This CDR3 is 17 amino acids long. The CDR3, as DNA: TGTGCCAGCAGCGAATCGGACAGTTTGACGAACACCGGGGAGCTGTTTTTT. It codes for CASSESDSLTNTGELFF.

V usage is TRBV5-4 and J usage is TRBJ1-1; no reliable D call. Germline CDR1 reads SGHNT; CDR2 reads YYREEE (reference sequence). The CDR3 has 13 residues. V lost 2 bases and J lost 1, with 6 bases in between. The CDR3 here is CASSFQTNTEAFF. The CDR3 DNA reads TGTGCCAGCAGCTTTCAGACGAACACTGAAGCTTTCTTT.

The chain carries TRBV2 and TRBJ2-5; 10 bases are shared with TRBD1. The junction had 7 bases not matched to a gene; V was cut back by 11 bases and J by 4 bases. Germline CDR1 is SNHLY and CDR2 is FYNNEI. CDR3 length: 13 amino acids. The CDR3 sequence: CAGGQGGRETQYF. DNA of the CDR3: TGTGCCGGAGGACAGGGGGGTCGAGAGACCCAGTACTTC.

The chain is built from TRBV19 and TRBJ2-5, with a tentative D call TRBD2 (6 bases). Germline V lookup: CDR1 LNHDA, CDR2 SQIVND (reference sequence). This CDR3 contains 15 residues. The germline V and J ends were trimmed by 3 bases and 0 bases, with 11 bases remaining between them. The CDR3 region has the DNA TGTGCCAGTAGTATTTGGCGGGGCCACCAAGAGACCCAGTACTTC. The encoded protein is CASSIWRGHQETQYF. Looking up the rest from reference TRBV19 and TRBJ2-5 gives the full variable domain: DGGITQSPKYLFRKEGQNVTLSCEQNLNHDAMYWYRQDPGQGLRLIYYSQIVNDFQKGDIAEGYSVSREKKESFPLTVTSAQKNPTAFYLCASSIWRGHQETQYFGPGTRLLVL.

The chain is built from TRBV27 and TRBJ2-3, with 10 bases lining up with TRBD2. The J segment lost 7 bases and the V segment lost 5 bases, leaving 9 bases of the junction unmatched. Per the germline V gene, CDR1 is MNHEY and CDR2 is SMNVEV (reference sequence). This CDR3 is built from 15 residues. DNA for the CDR3: TGTGCCAGCAGTAGTCTAGCGGGGGTTCAAAATACGCAGTATTTT. It specifies CASSSLAGVQNTQYF.